The present TCR beta chain was sequenced within a study of OX40 agonist ivuxolimab in advanced cancers. Looking at the study overall: Participants averaged 60 years of age (range about 23 to 80) and were 75% to 90% male. Findings of the study overall: No determination was made of the antigen specificity of the expanded peripheral T cells.

With regard to this clone: The antigen is not known.

In germline, CDR1 is SNHLY, CDR2 FYNNEI. Trimming stripped 1 base from V and 4 bases from J, with 10 bases between. The CDR3 runs 14 residues. The table came from immunoSEQ multiplex PCR; TCRdb's copy has only in-frame clones and leaves some out. The sample has tens of thousands of clones, 90% seen once; the top ten hold approximately 0.3%. Source: CD4+ or CD8+ T cells sorted from blood, taken in a trial of the OX40 agonist ivuxolimab. The TCR comes from an adult with an advanced solid tumor such as melanoma, head and neck, liver or kidney cancer. J is TRBJ2-5 and V is TRBV2; D is ambiguous. CDR3 in DNA: TGTGCCAGCAGTGAAGAGGCTGTTGGAGAGACCCAGTACTTC. This codes for CASSEEAVGETQYF.